Listed below are T cell receptor beta chains from one sample, sequenced in a study of cytomegalovirus exposure and HLA in healthy donors. TCRdb's table, derived via immunoSEQ multiplex PCR, lists solely in-frame clones and lacks some. The table has some 150,000 clones, more than 65% seen once; the top ten hold over 0.95%. Sequenced material: PBMCs. The receptor set was obtained from a woman aged 50 to 60 in good health and CMV-seronegative. Each CDR3 is given with its conserved first and last residue. Size values are once, few and many counts, or a class for expanded clones, and some rows have none.

>.|TRBV4-1|TRBJ2-1
CASSQGSGPPYNEQFF
>.|TRBV2|TRBJ1-1
CASSIMGQNTEAFF
>once|TRBV28|TRBJ2-3
CASSFVAGLQDTQYF
>.|TRBV7-2|TRBJ2-1
CASSVTGGSYNEQFF
>.|TRBV9|TRBJ1-2
CASSVQGLNYGYTF
>.|TRBV28|TRBJ2-7
CASSLRPGVGYEQYF
>.|TRBV4-1|TRBJ1-2
CASSQEDRPLHGYTF
>.|TRBV7-3|TRBJ2-1
CASKTASGSSYNEQFF
>few|TRBV6-5|TRBJ1-1
CASSYLVGQGKTEAFF
>.|TRBV30|TRBJ2-5
CAWSSLLAGLQETQYF
>.|TRBV7-9|TRBJ2-1
CASSLRDRVLF
>.|TRBV19|TRBJ1-1
CASSIRGVRGNTEAFF
>.|TRBV2|TRBJ1-5
CASSSGTGKINQPQHF
>.|TRBV7-9|TRBJ1-1
CASSLGAGTEAFF
>few|TRBV2|TRBJ2-7
CASSGRVTGANSYEQYF
>.|TRBV2|TRBJ2-7
CASSSFYEQYF
>medium-sized|TRBV21-1|TRBJ1-1
CASSKAAGRVNTEAFF
>few|TRBV11-2|TRBJ2-1
CASSLVQTSGRNNEQFF
>.|TRBV28|TRBJ2-7
CASSLLLYEQYF
>.|TRBV6-5|TRBJ1-5
CASSRGGRSNQPQHF
>.|TRBV4-2|TRBJ2-6
CASSQEPNLGANVLTF
>.|TRBV6-5|TRBJ1-1
CASSLTGVTEAFF
>.|TRBV28|TRBJ1-2
CASSWSGTNYGYTF
>once|TRBV15|TRBJ1-1
CATRDTVPSRNTEAFF
>.|TRBV19|TRBJ1-6
CASSMGQNNSPLHF
>.|TRBV7-9|TRBJ2-3
CASSASGADTQYF
>.|TRBV19|TRBJ1-3
CASRTAHSSGNTIYF
>.|TRBV27|TRBJ2-1
CASSSQTSFTEQFF
>medium-sized|TRBV5-6|TRBJ1-2
CASSLDLGEGYGYTF
>few|TRBV27|TRBJ2-1
CASSYDRGLGNEQFF
>.|TRBV25-1|TRBJ2-3
CASRRRATGISTDTQYF
>few|TRBV5-5|TRBJ2-1
CASEWRGDSYNEQFF
>.|TRBV19|TRBJ2-1
CASSLQLAGFYNEQFF
>once|TRBV28|TRBJ2-1
CASTDRSSYNEQFF
>.|TRBV19|TRBJ1-5
CASAPGGYKSNQPQHF
>.|TRBV30|TRBJ1-2
CAWSPSGLFRDDGYTF
>few|TRBV7-2|TRBJ1-6
CATKLGQGDSPLHF
>.|TRBV10-1|TRBJ1-1
CASSKKDRDGLNTEAFF
>.|TRBV5-6|TRBJ1-6
CASSHGQGYGPLHF
>.|TRBV6-4|TRBJ2-1
CASSISTGSYNEQFF
>.|TRBV5-6|TRBJ2-5
CASSLAWTARETQYF
>.|TRBV7-8|TRBJ1-5
CASSWGRGSQPQHF
>.|TRBV14|TRBJ2-2
CASSQDPGHNTGELFF
>.|TRBV19|TRBJ2-7
CASSVSGTGGYEQYF
>.|TRBV4-3|.
CASSQESRGPSYEQYF
>.|TRBV10-2|TRBJ2-7
CASSRDTSPYEQYF
>.|TRBV10-3|TRBJ2-3
CATERGGQGDTQYF
>.|TRBV29-1|TRBJ2-5
CSVEGGRGGETQYF
>.|TRBV9|TRBJ2-2
CASTLDQWSGELFF
>.|TRBV5-4|TRBJ2-1
CASSPRAMQNNEQFF
>.|TRBV7-2|TRBJ2-7
CASSSTGGWYEQYF